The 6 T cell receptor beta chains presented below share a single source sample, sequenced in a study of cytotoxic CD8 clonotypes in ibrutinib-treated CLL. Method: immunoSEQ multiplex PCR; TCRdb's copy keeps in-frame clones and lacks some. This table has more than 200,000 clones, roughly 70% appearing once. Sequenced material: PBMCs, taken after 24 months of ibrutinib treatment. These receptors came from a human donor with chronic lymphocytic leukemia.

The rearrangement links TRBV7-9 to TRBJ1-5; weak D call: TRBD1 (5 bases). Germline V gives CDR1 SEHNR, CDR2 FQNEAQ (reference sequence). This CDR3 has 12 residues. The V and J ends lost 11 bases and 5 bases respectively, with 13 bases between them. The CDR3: CAVGARYQPQHF. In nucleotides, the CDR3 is TGTGCCGTTGGGGCGAGGTATCAGCCCCAGCATTTT.

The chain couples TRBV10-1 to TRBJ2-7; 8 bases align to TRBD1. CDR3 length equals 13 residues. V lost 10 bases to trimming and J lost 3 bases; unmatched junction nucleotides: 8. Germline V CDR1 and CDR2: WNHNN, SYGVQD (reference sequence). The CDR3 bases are TGCGCCACCGGGACCGGACAGGGCTACGAGCAGTACTTC. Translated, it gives CATGTGQGYEQYF.

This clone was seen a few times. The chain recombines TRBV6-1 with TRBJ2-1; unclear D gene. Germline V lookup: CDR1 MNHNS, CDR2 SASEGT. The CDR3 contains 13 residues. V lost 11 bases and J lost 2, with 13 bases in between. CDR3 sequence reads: CAAARATYNEQFF. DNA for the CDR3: TGTGCCGCCGCGCGAGCGACCTACAATGAGCAGTTCTTC.

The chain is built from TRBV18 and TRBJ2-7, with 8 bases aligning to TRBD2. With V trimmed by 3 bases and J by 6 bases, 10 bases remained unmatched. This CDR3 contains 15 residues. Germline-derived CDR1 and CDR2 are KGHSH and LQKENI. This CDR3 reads CASSPFEAGGSEQYF. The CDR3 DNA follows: TGTGCCAGCTCACCTTTTGAGGCGGGAGGATCCGAGCAGTACTTC.

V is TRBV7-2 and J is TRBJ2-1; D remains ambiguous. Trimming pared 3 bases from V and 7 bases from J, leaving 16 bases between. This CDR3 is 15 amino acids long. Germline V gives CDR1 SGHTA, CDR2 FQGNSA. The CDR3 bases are TGTGCCAGCAGCTTGGGTCCCGGATGGGGAAATGAGCAGTTCTTC. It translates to CASSLGPGWGNEQFF.

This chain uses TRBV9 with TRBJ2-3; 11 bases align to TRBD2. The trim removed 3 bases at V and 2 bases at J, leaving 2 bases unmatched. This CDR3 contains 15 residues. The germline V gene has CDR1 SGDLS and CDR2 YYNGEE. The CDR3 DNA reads TGTGCCAGCAGCGGACTAGCGGGGCTCACAGATACGCAGTATTTT. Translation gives CASSGLAGLTDTQYF.